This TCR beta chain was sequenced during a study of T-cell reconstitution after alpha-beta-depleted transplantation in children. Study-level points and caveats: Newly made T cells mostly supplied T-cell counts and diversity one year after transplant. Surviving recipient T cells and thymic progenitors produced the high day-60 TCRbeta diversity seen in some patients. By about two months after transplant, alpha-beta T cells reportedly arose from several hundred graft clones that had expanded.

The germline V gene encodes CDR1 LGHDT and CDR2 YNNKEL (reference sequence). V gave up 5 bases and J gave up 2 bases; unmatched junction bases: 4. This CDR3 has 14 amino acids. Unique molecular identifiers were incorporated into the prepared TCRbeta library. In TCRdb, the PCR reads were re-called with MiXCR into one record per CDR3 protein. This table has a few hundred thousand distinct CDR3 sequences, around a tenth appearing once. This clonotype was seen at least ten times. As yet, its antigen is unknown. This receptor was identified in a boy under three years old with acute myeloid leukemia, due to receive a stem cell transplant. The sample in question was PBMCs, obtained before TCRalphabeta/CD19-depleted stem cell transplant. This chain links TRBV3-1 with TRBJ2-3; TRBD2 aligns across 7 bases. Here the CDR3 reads CASSVGTTTDTQYF. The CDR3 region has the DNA TGTGCCAGCAGCGTCGGGACTACCACAGATACGCAGTATTTT.